Listed here is a single T cell receptor (beta chain). The target antigen is unknown. Roughly 200 ng DNA, tens of thousands of T cell genomes, went into each sorted-subset replicate PCR. Assay: immunoSEQ multiplex PCR; the TCRdb copy retains only in-frame clones and omits some. The sample has around 1.6 million clones, 95% to 99% seen once. The sample is drawn from a study of shared clonotypes between healthy human individuals. Across the study: Every donor yielded three CD4 naive, three CD4 memory, two CD8 naive and one CD8 memory plate.

The CDR3 covers 14 residues. V trimming: 1 base; J trimming: 5 bases; junction bases outside the gene matches: 4. The germline gives CDR1 SEHNR, CDR2 FQNEAQ (reference sequence). Overall study results and limits: Shared across a handful of donors were 4% to 6% of the naive CD4 clonotypes.

Healthy and HIV-negative, the adult donors had no recent acute infections or vaccinations. Sequencing was done on a sample of naive CD4+ T cells sorted from blood. The subset denotes: CD45RA+ positively selected. This TCR came from a man aged 25-40 years in good health. This sequence joins TRBV7-9 and TRBJ1-2, with 7 bases lining up with TRBD1. Written as DNA, the CDR3 is TGTGCCAGCAGCTTAGGACAGGGTTTATATGGCTACACCTTC. Encoded protein: CASSLGQGLYGYTF. Variable domain in full (rest from reference TRBV7-9 and TRBJ1-2): DTGVSQNPRHKITKRGQNVTFRCDPISEHNRLYWYRQTLGQGPEFLTYFQNEAQLEKSRLLSDRFSAERPKGSFSTLEIQRTEQGDSAMYLCASSLGQGLYGYTFGSGTRLTVV.